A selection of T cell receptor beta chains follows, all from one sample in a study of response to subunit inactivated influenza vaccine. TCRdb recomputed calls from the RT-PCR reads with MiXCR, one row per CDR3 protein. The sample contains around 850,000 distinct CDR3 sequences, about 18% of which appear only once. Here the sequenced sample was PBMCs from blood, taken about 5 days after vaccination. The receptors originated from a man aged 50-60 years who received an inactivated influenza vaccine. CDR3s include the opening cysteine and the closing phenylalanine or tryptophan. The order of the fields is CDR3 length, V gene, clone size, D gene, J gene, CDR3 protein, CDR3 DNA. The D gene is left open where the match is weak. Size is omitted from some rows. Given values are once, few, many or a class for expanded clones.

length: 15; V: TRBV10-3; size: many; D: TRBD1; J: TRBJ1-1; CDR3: CAIKGTGNMNTEAFF; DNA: TGTGCCATCAAAGGGACAGGGAACATGAACACTGAAGCTTTCTTT
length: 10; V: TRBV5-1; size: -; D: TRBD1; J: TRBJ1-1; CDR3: CANKQGLAFF; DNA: TGCGCCAACAAACAGGGGCTAGCTTTCTTT
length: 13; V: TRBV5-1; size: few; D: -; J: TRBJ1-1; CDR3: CASSLFSNTEAFF; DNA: TGCGCCAGCAGTTTATTCAGCAACACTGAAGCTTTCTTT
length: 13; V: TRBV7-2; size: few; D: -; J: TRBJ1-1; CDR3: CASSPRRFEWAFF; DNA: TGTGCCAGCAGCCCCCGTAGGTTCGAGTGGGCTTTCTTT
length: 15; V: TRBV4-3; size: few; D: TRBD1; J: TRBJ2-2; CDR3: CASSQDWTGSGELFF; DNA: TGCGCCAGCAGCCAAGATTGGACAGGGTCCGGGGAGCTGTTTTTT
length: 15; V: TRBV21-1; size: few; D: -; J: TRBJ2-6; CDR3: CASSKGGNGANVLTF; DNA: TGTGCCAGCAGCAAAGGGGGTAATGGGGCCAACGTCCTGACTTTC
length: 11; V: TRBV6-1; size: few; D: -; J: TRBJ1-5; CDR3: CASSEVPPQHF; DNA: TGTGCCAGCAGTGAAGTACCGCCCCAGCATTTT
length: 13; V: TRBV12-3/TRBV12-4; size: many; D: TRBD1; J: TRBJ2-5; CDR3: CASRRGTEETQYF; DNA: TGTGCCAGCAGACGAGGGACAGAAGAGACCCAGTACTTC
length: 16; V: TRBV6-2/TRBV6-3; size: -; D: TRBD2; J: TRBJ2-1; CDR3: CASSDRAGGSRNEQFF; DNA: TGTGCCAGCAGTGACCGGGCGGGAGGGAGTCGCAATGAGCAGTTCTTC
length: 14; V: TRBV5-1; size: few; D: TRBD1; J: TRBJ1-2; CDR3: CASPETGVNYGYTF; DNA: TGCGCCAGCCCAGAAACAGGGGTAAACTATGGCTACACCTTC
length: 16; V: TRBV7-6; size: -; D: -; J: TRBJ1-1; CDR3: CASSLEGSGENSEAFF; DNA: TGTGCCAGCAGCTTAGAGGGATCAGGGGAGAACTCTGAAGCTTTCTTT
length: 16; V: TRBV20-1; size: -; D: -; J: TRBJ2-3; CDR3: CSAREIGRSGADTQYF; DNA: TGCAGTGCTAGAGAAATAGGAAGGAGTGGGGCGGATACGCAGTATTTT
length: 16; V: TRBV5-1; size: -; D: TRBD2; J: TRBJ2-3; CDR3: CASSLGIAGPTDTQYF; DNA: TGCGCCAGCAGCTTGGGGATAGCGGGACCCACAGATACGCAGTATTTT
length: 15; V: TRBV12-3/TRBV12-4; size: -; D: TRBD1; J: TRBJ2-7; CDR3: CASSLRRGRLNEQYF; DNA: TGTGCCAGCAGTTTGCGCAGGGGGCGGTTAAACGAGCAGTACTTC
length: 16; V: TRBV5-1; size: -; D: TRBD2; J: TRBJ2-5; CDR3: CASSSGSGGSQETQYF; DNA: TGCGCCAGCAGCTCCGGAAGCGGGGGGAGCCAAGAGACCCAGTACTTC
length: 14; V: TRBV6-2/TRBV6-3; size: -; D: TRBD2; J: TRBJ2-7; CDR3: CASRKRSSGYEQYF; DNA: TGTGCCAGCAGAAAACGGTCTAGCGGCTACGAGCAGTACTTC
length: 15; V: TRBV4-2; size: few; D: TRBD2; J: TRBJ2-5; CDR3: CASSQTSGGRETQYF; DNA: TGTGCCAGCAGCCAGACTAGCGGAGGTCGAGAGACCCAGTACTTC
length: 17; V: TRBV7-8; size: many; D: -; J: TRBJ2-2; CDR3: CASSLVSTPAETGELFF; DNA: TGTGCCAGCAGCTTAGTATCGACACCCGCTGAGACCGGGGAGCTGTTTTTT
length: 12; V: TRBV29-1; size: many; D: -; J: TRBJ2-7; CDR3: CSVVGLAYEQYF; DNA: TGCAGCGTTGTTGGGCTAGCCTACGAGCAGTACTTC
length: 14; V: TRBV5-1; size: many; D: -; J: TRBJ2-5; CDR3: CASSLERAEETQYF; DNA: TGCGCCAGCAGCTTGGAGAGGGCCGAAGAGACCCAGTACTTC
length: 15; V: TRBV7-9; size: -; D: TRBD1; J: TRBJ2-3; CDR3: CASSDGTVSTDTQYF; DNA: TGTGCCAGCAGCGACGGGACAGTAAGCACAGATACGCAGTATTTT
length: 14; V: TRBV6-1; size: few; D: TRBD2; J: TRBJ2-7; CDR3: CATKGLAGEGEQNF; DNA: TGTGCCACCAAGGGGCTAGCGGGAGAGGGCGAGCAGAACTTC
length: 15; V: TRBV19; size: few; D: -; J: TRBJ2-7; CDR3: CASSKGQGRSYEQYF; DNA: TGTGCCAGTAGTAAAGGACAAGGCAGGTCCTACGAGCAGTACTTC
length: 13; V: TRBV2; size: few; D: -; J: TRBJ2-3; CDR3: CASSEQGTDTQYF; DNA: TGTGCCAGCAGTGAACAGGGCACAGATACGCAGTATTTT
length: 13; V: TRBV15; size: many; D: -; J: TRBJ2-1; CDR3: CATSRGQVSEQFF; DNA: TGTGCCACCAGCAGAGGACAGGTCAGTGAGCAGTTCTTC
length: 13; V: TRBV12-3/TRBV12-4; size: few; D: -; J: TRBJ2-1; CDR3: CASSFHLRGEQFF; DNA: TGTGCCAGCAGTTTTCACCTGAGGGGTGAGCAGTTCTTC
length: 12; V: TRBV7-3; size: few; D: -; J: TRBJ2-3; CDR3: CASSFGKDTQYF; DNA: TGTGCCAGCAGCTTCGGCAAAGATACGCAGTATTTT
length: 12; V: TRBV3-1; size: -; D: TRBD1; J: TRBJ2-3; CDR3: CASSHGDRGLYF; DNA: TGTGCCAGCAGTCACGGGGACAGGGGACTGTATTTT
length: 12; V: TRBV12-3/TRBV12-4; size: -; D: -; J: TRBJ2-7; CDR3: CASSRETREQYF; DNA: TGTGCCAGCAGTCGAGAAACGCGGGAGCAGTACTTC
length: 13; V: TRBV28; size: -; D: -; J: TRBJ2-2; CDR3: CASEGANTGELFF; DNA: TGTGCCAGCGAGGGGGCGAACACCGGGGAGCTGTTTTTT
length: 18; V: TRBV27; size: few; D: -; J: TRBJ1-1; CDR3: CASSLGVGQTRAIAEAFF; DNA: TGTGCCAGCAGTTTGGGGGTCGGCCAAACTCGCGCCATCGCTGAAGCTTTCTTT
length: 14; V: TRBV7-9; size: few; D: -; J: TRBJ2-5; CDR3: CASRNTGAQETQYF; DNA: TGTGCCAGCAGAAATACAGGTGCCCAAGAGACCCAGTACTTC
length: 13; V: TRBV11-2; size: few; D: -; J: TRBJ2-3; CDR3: CASSFAGPDTQYF; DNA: TGTGCCAGCAGCTTCGCAGGTCCAGATACGCAGTATTTT